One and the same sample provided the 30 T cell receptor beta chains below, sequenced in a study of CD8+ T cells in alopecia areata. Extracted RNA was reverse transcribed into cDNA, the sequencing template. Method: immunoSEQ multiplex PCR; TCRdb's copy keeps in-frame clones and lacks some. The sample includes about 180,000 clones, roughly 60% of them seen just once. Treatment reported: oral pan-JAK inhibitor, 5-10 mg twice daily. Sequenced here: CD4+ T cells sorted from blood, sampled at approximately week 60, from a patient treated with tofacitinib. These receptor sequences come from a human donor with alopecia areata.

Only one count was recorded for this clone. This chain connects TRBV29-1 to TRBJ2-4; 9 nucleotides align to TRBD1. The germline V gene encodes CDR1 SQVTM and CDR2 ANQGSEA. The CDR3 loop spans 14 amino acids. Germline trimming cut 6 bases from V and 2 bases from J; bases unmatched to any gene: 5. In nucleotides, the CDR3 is TGCAGCGTAAACAGGGGGCGGTCCAAAAACATTCAGTACTTC. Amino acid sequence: CSVNRGRSKNIQYF.

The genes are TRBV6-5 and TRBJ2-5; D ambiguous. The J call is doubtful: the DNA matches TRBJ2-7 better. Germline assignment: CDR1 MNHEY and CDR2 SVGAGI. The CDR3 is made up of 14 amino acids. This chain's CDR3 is CASRSARSSYEQYF. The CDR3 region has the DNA TGTGCCAGCAGATCAGCGAGAAGCTCCTACGAGCAGTACTTC.

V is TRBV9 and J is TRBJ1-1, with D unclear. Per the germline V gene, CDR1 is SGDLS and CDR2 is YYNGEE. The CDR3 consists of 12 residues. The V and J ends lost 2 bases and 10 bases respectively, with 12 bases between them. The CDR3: CASSVQKEGAFF. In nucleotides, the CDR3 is TGTGCCAGCAGCGTCCAAAAAGAGGGAGCTTTCTTT.

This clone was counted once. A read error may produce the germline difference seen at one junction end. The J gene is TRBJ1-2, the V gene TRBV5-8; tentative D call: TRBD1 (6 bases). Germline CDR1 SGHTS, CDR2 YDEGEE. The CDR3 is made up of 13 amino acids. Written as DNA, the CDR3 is TGTGCCAGCAGCCCGGACAGCTTCTATAGCTACACCTTC. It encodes CASSPDSFYSYTF.

The CDR3 here is CSALLHRGETQYF. The CDR3 DNA reads TGCAGCGCTTTATTACACAGGGGCGAGACCCAGTACTTC. The J gene is TRBJ2-5, the V gene TRBV29-1; 7 nucleotides line up with TRBD1. V lost 7 bases to trimming and J lost 5 bases; unmatched junction nucleotides: 10. Germline-derived CDR1 and CDR2 are SQVTM and ANQGSEA. The CDR3 extends over 13 amino acids.

The CDR3 sequence: CASRPRGKRSADTQYF. The DNA of the CDR3 is TGTGCCAGCAGACCAAGAGGAAAGCGGTCCGCAGATACGCAGTATTTT. The chain recombines TRBV2 with TRBJ2-3, with a tentative D call TRBD2 (5 bases). Trimming removed 6 bases from V and 4 bases from J, with 20 bases in between. The CDR3 extends over 16 amino acids. CDR1 is SNHLY, CDR2 FYNNEI, per germline.

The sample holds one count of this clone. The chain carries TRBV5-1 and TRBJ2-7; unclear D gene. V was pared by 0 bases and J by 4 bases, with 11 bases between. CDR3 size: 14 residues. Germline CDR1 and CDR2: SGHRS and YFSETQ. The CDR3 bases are TGCGCCAGCAGCTTGGGGCCGGATCCGTACGAGCAGTACTTC. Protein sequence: CASSLGPDPYEQYF.

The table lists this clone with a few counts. CDR3 amino acids: CASSSGQGRSPLHF. CDR3 DNA: TGTGCCAGCAGCTCTGGACAGGGGAGATCACCCCTCCACTTT. The rearrangement links TRBV7-8 to TRBJ1-6; 9 nucleotides line up with TRBD1. The CDR3 sequence is 14 residues long. Germline V lookup: CDR1 SGHVS, CDR2 FQNEAQ. J lost 10 bases, V lost 4 bases, and 5 bases had no gene match.

The chain's CDR3 is CASSQNQAGLQFF. The DNA for the CDR3 is TGCGCCAGCAGCCAGAATCAAGCGGGGTTGCAGTTCTTC. The chain links TRBV5-1 to TRBJ2-1; the match to TRBD2 covers 7 bases. This CDR3 contains 13 residues. V shed 4 bases and J 12 bases; nucleotides not matched to a gene: 10. The V gene's germline CDR1 is SGHRS and CDR2 YFSETQ. The full variable domain, rest sourced from reference TRBV5-1 and TRBJ2-1, is KAGVTQTPRYLIKTRGQQVTLSCSPISGHRSVSWYQQTPGQGLQFLFEYFSETQRNKGNFPGRFSGRQFSNSRSEMNVSTLELGDSALYLCASSQNQAGLQFFGPGTRLTVL.

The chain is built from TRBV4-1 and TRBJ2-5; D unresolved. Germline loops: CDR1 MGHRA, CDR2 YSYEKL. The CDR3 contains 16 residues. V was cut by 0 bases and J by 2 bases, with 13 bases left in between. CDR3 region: CASSQDTATIQETQYF. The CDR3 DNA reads TGCGCCAGCAGCCAAGACACAGCAACGATTCAAGAGACCCAGTACTTC.

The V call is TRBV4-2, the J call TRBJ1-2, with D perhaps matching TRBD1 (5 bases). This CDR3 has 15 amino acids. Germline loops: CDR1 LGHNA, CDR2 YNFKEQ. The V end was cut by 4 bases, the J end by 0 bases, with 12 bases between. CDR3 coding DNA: TGTGCCAGCAGCCGAGAGACAGCCTCTAACTATGGCTACACCTTC. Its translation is CASSRETASNYGYTF.

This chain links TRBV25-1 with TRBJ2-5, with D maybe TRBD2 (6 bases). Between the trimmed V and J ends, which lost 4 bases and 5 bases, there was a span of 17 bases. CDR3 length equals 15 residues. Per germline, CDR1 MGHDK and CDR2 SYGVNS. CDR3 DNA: TGTGCCAGCAGTGCGGGGGTCGGGGGAATGGAGACCCAGTACTTC. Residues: CASSAGVGGMETQYF.

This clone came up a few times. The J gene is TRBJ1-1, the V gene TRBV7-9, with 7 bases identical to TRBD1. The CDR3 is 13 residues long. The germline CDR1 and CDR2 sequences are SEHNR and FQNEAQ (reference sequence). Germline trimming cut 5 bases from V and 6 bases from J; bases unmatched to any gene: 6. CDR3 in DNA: TGTGCCAGCAGCCCACTTCAGGGGGCTGAAGCTTTCTTT. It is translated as CASSPLQGAEAFF.

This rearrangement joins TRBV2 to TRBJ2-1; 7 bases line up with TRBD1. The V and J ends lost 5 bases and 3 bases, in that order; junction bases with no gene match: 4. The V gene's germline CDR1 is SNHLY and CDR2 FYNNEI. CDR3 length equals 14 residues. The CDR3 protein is CASSSSGGYNEQFF. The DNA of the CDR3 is TGTGCCAGCAGTAGCTCAGGGGGCTACAATGAGCAGTTCTTC.

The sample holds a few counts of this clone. The CDR3 DNA sequence: TGTGCCAGTAGTATAGAAGGGTCGGGGCGTGAACGTGGCTACACCTTC. Translation gives CASSIEGSGRERGYTF. The rearrangement links TRBV19 to TRBJ1-2; D perhaps matches TRBD1 (5 bases). V was shortened by 0 bases and J by 7 bases, with 18 bases between the two germline ends. CDR1 and CDR2 (germline): LNHDA, SQIVND (reference sequence). The CDR3 contains 16 residues.

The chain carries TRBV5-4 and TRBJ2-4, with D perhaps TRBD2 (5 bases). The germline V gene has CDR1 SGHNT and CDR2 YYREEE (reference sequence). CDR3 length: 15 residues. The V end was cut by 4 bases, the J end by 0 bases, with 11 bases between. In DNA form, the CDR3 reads TGTGCCAGCAGCACTAGAAGACTAGCCAAAAACATTCAGTACTTC. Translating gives CASSTRRLAKNIQYF.

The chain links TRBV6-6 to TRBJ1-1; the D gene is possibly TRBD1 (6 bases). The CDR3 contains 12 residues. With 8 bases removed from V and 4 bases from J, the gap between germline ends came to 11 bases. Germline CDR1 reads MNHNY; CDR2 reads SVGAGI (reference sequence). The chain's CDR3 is CASEGGSTEAFF. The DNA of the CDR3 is TGTGCCAGCGAGGGGGGGTCCACTGAAGCTTTCTTT.

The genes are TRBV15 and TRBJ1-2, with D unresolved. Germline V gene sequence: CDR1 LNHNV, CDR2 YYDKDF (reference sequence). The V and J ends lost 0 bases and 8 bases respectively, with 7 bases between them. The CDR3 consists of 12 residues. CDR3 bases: TGTGCCACCAGCAGAGATACCCAGGGCTACACCTTC. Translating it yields CATSRDTQGYTF. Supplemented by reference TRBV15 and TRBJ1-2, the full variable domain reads DAMVIQNPRYQVTQFGKPVTLSCSQTLNHNVMYWYQQKSSQAPKLLFHYYDKDFNNEADTPDNFQSRRPNTSFCFLDIRSPGLGDTAMYLCATSRDTQGYTFGSGTRLTVV.

For the CDR3, the DNA is TGTGCCAGCAGCGCCCGGCTAGATAATTCACCCCTCCACTTT. Its protein product is CASSARLDNSPLHF. The genes are TRBV9 and TRBJ1-6; D remains ambiguous. Trimming removed 3 bases from V and 5 bases from J, with 9 bases in between. The CDR3 is made up of 14 amino acids. Germline loops: CDR1 SGDLS, CDR2 YYNGEE. The variable domain in full, with the rest retrieved from reference TRBV9 and TRBJ1-6, is DSGVTQTPKHLITATGQRVTLRCSPRSGDLSVYWYQQSLDQGLQFLIQYYNGEERAKGNILERFSAQQFPDLHSELNLSSLELGDSALYFCASSARLDNSPLHFGNGTRLTVT.

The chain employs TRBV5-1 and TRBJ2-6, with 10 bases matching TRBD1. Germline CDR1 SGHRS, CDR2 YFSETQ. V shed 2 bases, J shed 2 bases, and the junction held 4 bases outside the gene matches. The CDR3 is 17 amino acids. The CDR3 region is CASSFGTGAPGANVLTF. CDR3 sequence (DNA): TGCGCCAGCAGCTTCGGGACAGGGGCCCCTGGGGCCAACGTCCTGACTTTC.

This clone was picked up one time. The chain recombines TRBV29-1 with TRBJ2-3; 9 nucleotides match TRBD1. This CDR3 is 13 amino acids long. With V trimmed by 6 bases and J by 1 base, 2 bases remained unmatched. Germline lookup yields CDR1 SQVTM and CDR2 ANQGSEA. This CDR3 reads CSVRTGGTDTQYF. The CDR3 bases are TGCAGCGTACGGACAGGGGGCACAGATACGCAGTATTTT.

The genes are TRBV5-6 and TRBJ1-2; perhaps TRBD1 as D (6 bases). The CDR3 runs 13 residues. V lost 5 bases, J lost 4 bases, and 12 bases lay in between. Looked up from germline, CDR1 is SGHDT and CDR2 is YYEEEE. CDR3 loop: CASRQTGSYGYTF. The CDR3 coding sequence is TGTGCCAGCAGACAGACAGGATCCTATGGCTACACCTTC.

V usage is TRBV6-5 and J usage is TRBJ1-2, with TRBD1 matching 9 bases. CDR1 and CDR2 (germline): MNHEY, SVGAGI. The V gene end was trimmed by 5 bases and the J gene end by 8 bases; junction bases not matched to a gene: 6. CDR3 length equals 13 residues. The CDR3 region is CASSRTGARGYTF. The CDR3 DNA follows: TGTGCCAGCAGTAGGACAGGGGCGCGAGGCTACACCTTC.

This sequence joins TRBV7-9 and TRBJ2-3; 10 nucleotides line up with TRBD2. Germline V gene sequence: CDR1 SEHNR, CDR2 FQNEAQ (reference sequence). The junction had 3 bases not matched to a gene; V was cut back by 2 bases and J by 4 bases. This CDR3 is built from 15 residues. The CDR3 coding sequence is TGTGCCAGCAGCTTATCCGGGACTAGCGCAGATACGCAGTATTTT. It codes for CASSLSGTSADTQYF.

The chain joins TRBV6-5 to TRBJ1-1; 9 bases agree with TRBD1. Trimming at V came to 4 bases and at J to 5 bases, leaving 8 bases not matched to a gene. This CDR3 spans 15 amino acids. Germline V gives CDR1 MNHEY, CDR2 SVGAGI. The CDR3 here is CASSWRTGDNTEAFF. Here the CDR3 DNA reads TGTGCCAGCAGTTGGAGGACAGGGGATAATACTGAAGCTTTCTTT.

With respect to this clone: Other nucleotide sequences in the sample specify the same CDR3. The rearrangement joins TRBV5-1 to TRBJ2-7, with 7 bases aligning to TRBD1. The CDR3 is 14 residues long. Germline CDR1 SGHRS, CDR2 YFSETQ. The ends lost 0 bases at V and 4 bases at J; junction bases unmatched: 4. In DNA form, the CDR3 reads TGCGCCAGCAGCTTGGGCGGACAGGTGTACGAGCAGTACTTC. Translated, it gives CASSLGGQVYEQYF.

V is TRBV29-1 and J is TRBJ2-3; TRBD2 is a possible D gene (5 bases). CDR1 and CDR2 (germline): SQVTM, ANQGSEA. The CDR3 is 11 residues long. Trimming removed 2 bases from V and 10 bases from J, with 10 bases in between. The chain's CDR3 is CSVERLSSQYF. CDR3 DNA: TGCAGCGTTGAAAGACTATCTTCGCAGTATTTT.

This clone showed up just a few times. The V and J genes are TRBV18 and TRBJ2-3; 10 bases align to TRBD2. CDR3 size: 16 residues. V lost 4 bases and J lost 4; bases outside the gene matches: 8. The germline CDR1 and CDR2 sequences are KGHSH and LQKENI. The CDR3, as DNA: TGTGCCAGCTCACTACCTAGCGGGGGCCCACCAGATACGCAGTATTTT. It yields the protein CASSLPSGGPPDTQYF. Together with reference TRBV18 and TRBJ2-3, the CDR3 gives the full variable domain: NAGVMQNPRHLVRRRGQEARLRCSPMKGHSHVYWYRQLPEEGLKFMVYLQKENIIDESGMPKERFSAEFPKEGPSILRIQQVVRGDSAAYFCASSLPSGGPPDTQYFGPGTRLTVL.

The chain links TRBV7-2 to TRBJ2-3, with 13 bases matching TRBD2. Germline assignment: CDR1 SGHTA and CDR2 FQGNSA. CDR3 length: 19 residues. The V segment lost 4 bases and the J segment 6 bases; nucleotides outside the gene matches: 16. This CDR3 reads CASSSRTSGGAYPSDTQYF. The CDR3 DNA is TGTGCCAGCAGCTCACGAACTAGCGGGGGGGCCTACCCCAGTGATACGCAGTATTTT.

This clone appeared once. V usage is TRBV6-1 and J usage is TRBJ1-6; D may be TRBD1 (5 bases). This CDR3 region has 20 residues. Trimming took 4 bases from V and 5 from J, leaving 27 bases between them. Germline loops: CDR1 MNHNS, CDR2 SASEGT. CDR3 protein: CASSVGGPRAGGTNNSPLHF. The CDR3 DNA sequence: TGTGCCAGCAGTGTTGGCGGGCCCCGTGCTGGGGGTACTAATAATTCACCCCTCCACTTT.